One and the same sample provided the 8 T cell receptor beta chains below, sequenced in a study of cytomegalovirus exposure and HLA in healthy donors (dated by TCRdb to 2017 to 2019). Library preparation used the immunoSEQ multiplex PCR assay. For the multiplex PCR, a mixture combining 60 forward primers for TCR Vbeta segments and 13 reverse primers for TCR Jbeta segments was used. The source is immuneACCESS, and TCRdb retained only in-frame sequences with V and J called. Part of the clones is not carried over; for the studies checked, unresolved V genes explain less than half of this, and the remainder is unexplained. The sample includes roughly 160,000 clones, with roughly three quarters observed a single time. The ten largest account for around 3% of the sample. Sequenced: PBMCs. The receptors come from a woman between 45 and 65 years old in good health and CMV-seropositive.

This clone was observed a few times. The chain carries TRBV6-6 and TRBJ2-7; a weak D match, TRBD1 (5 bases). CDR3 length: 13 residues. Per the germline V gene, CDR1 is MNHNY and CDR2 is SVGAGI (reference sequence). V lost 4 bases and J lost 4, with 11 bases in between. In nucleotides, the CDR3 is TGTGCCAGCAGTTTCGACAGTTTATACGAGCAGTACTTC. Translated: CASSFDSLYEQYF.

The CDR3 protein is CASSEEWTADQPQHF. CDR3 sequence (DNA): TGTGCCAGCAGTGAAGAGTGGACAGCAGATCAGCCCCAGCATTTT. The chain recombines TRBV2 with TRBJ1-5, with D possibly being TRBD1 (6 bases). This CDR3 spans 15 amino acids. The V end lost 1 base, the J end lost 5 bases, and 12 bases lay between the germline ends. The germline gives CDR1 SNHLY, CDR2 FYNNEI.

The chain recombines TRBV30 with TRBJ2-7; 15 bases agree with TRBD2. Trimming at V came to 5 bases and at J to 5 bases, leaving 7 bases not matched to a gene. Germline V gene sequence: CDR1 GTSNPN, CDR2 SVGIG (reference sequence). This CDR3 has 15 residues. The CDR3 DNA reads TGTGCCTGGGAACCGGGACTAGCGGGAGGACACGAGCAGTACTTC. This codes for CAWEPGLAGGHEQYF.

This clone turned up a few times. The CDR3 here is CASSPGQFNSGANVLTF. CDR3 coding DNA: TGTGCCAGCAGCCCCGGACAGTTTAACTCTGGGGCCAACGTCCTGACTTTC. The rearrangement uses TRBV27 and TRBJ2-6; perhaps TRBD1 as D (6 bases). V was shortened by 6 bases and J by 0 bases, with 15 bases between the two germline ends. The CDR3 is 17 residues long. CDR1 MNHEY and CDR2 SMNVEV come from the germline V gene (reference sequence).

This chain uses TRBV10-3 with TRBJ1-4; D is undetermined. There are 13 residues in the CDR3. V was cut by 6 bases and J by 7 bases, with 12 bases left in between. From germline, CDR1 is ENHRY and CDR2 SYGVKD. The CDR3 bases are TGTGCCATCAGGGAGGATAGGAGTGAAAAACTGTTTTTT. Amino acid sequence: CAIREDRSEKLFF.

This chain links TRBV19 with TRBJ1-1; the D gene is possibly TRBD1 (5 bases). CDR3 length: 13 amino acids. Germline CDR1 reads LNHDA; CDR2 reads SQIVND (reference sequence). Between the trimmed V and J ends, which lost 4 bases and 0 bases, there was a span of 6 bases. The CDR3 region is CASSTTVNTEAFF. The CDR3 coding sequence is TGTGCCAGTAGTACGACAGTGAACACTGAAGCTTTCTTT.

The V call is TRBV15, the J call TRBJ1-1; tentatively, D is TRBD1 (5 bases). V was pared by 6 bases and J by 1 base, with 18 bases between. This CDR3 comprises 16 residues. Germline V lookup: CDR1 LNHNV, CDR2 YYDKDF (reference sequence). As DNA, the CDR3 is TGTGCCACCAGTCCTTCCCTGGGGCAGAGGAACACTGAAGCTTTCTTT. This codes for CATSPSLGQRNTEAFF.

This clone was found a few times. The genes are TRBV27 and TRBJ1-5, with D perhaps TRBD1 (6 bases). CDR1 is MNHEY and CDR2 is SMNVEV in the germline V gene (reference sequence). The CDR3 totals 14 residues. The V end was cut by 4 bases, the J end by 7 bases, with 14 bases between. CDR3 region: CASSSGTPGQPQHF. Written as DNA, the CDR3 is TGTGCCAGCAGTTCCGGGACACCAGGGCAGCCCCAGCATTTT.